These 30 T cell receptor beta chains were all obtained from the same sample, sequenced in a study of cytomegalovirus exposure and HLA in healthy donors. It was with 60 Vbeta and 13 Jbeta primers that the PCR ran. Data came from immunoSEQ multiplex PCR; TCRdb stores just in-frame clones and leaves some out. The sample yields some 200,000 clones, roughly 73% seen once. What was sequenced was PBMCs. These receptor sequences come from a woman aged 25 to 39 in good health and CMV-seronegative.

The rearrangement uses TRBV30 and TRBJ2-5, with 10 bases aligning to TRBD1. The DNA end is a closer match to TRBJ2-7, so the J assignment may be wrong. CDR3 length: 14 amino acids. Looked up from germline, CDR1 is GTSNPN and CDR2 is SVGIG (reference sequence). The CDR3 reads CAGIAGTGDSEQYF. DNA of the CDR3: TGTGCCGGAATAGCCGGGACAGGGGATTCCGAGCAGTACTTC.

The rearrangement uses TRBV27 and TRBJ1-5; 10 bases are shared with TRBD1. This CDR3 is built from 18 residues. Germline V gene lookup returns CDR1 MNHEY and CDR2 SMNVEV (reference sequence). Unmatched junction bases numbered 11, after V lost 0 bases and J lost 6 bases. The CDR3 reads CASSLSPRGTGVTQPQHF. CDR3 nucleotide sequence: TGTGCCAGCAGTTTATCGCCCAGAGGGACAGGGGTGACTCAGCCCCAGCATTTT.

The rearrangement links TRBV5-4 to TRBJ2-7, with 9 bases matching TRBD2. CDR3 length equals 18 residues. Germline V gene data show CDR1 as SGHNT and CDR2 as YYREEE (reference sequence). The V and J ends lost 4 bases and 0 bases, in that order; junction bases with no gene match: 14. CDR3 protein: CASSPGRGSGRHSYEQYF. The CDR3 DNA follows: TGTGCCAGCAGCCCCGGCCGTGGTAGCGGGAGACACTCCTACGAGCAGTACTTC.

The chain joins TRBV18 to TRBJ1-6; 8 nucleotides agree with TRBD1. Germline CDR1 and CDR2: KGHSH and LQKENI. This CDR3 is 17 amino acids long. J lost 9 bases, V lost 3 bases, and 13 bases had no gene match. CDR3 in DNA: TGTGCCAGCTCACCTTCCGGACAGGGTATCACGGCTTCACCCCTCCACTTT. It encodes CASSPSGQGITASPLHF.

The CDR3 loop is CASSIESRAYAGELFF. The CDR3 region has the DNA TGTGCCAGTAGTATAGAGTCCAGGGCTTACGCCGGGGAGCTGTTTTTT. The rearrangement links TRBV19 to TRBJ2-2; possibly TRBD1 for D (5 bases). The CDR3 contains 16 residues. Deletions cut 0 bases from V and 6 bases from J, with 14 bases between. CDR1 and CDR2 from the germline V gene are LNHDA and SQIVND (reference sequence). Looking up the rest from reference TRBV19 and TRBJ2-2 gives the full variable domain: DGGITQSPKYLFRKEGQNVTLSCEQNLNHDAMYWYRQDPGQGLRLIYYSQIVNDFQKGDIAEGYSVSREKKESFPLTVTSAQKNPTAFYLCASSIESRAYAGELFFGEGSRLTVL.

This clone appeared a few times. This chain links TRBV7-3 with TRBJ2-3; 8 positions agree with TRBD2. The CDR3 length is 17 residues. The V segment lost 2 bases and the J segment 4 bases; nucleotides outside the gene matches: 11. The V gene's germline CDR1 is SGHTA and CDR2 FQGTGA. CDR3 sequence (DNA): TGTGCCAGCAGCTTACATACGAGCGGGAGCGGCGCAGATACGCAGTATTTT. Protein product: CASSLHTSGSGADTQYF. Drawing the rest from reference TRBV7-3 and TRBJ2-3, the complete variable domain is GAGVSQTPSNKVTEKGKYVELRCDPISGHTALYWYRQSLGQGPEFLIYFQGTGAADDSGLPNDRFFAVRPEGSVSTLKIQRTERGDSAVYLCASSLHTSGSGADTQYFGPGTRLTVL.

The V and J genes are TRBV29-1 and TRBJ2-3; 10 bases line up with TRBD2. Germline assignment: CDR1 SQVTM and CDR2 ANQGSEA. The CDR3 extends over 16 amino acids. CDR3 protein: CTLAEGLATSTDTQYF. The CDR3 DNA is TGCACCCTCGCCGAGGGACTAGCGACTAGCACAGATACGCAGTATTTT.

The chain uses TRBV4-2 and TRBJ1-5; D is unresolved. V lost 0 bases and J lost 7, with 7 bases in between. The CDR3 sequence is 13 residues long. The germline V gene encodes CDR1 LGHNA and CDR2 YNFKEQ. CDR3 in DNA: TGTGCCAGCAGCCAAGATCCGGAGCAGCCCCAGCATTTT. The encoded protein is CASSQDPEQPQHF.

This clone was recorded once. The rearrangement uses TRBV9 and TRBJ2-5; possible D gene TRBD1, 7 bases. CDR1 is SGDLS and CDR2 is YYNGEE in the germline V gene. The CDR3 totals 16 residues. The V end was cut by 4 bases, the J end by 5 bases, with 21 bases between. The CDR3 DNA reads as TGTGCCAGCAGCAAGGGGGCTAGCGACATGGGGGAGACCCAGTACTTC. It yields the protein CASSKGASDMGETQYF. Based on the CDR3 plus reference TRBV9 and TRBJ2-5, the full variable domain is DSGVTQTPKHLITATGQRVTLRCSPRSGDLSVYWYQQSLDQGLQFLIQYYNGEERAKGNILERFSAQQFPDLHSELNLSSLELGDSALYFCASSKGASDMGETQYFGPGTRLLVL.

The V gene is TRBV2, the J gene TRBJ2-3; weak D call: TRBD2 (5 bases). The CDR3 contains 15 residues. Germline values: CDR1 SNHLY, CDR2 FYNNEI. Trimming removed 7 bases at V and 0 bases at J, with 14 bases between. DNA for the CDR3: TGTGCCAGCAAGAGGCGGGTGTCTAGCACAGATACGCAGTATTTT. Amino acids: CASKRRVSSTDTQYF.

The chain carries TRBV6-5 and TRBJ1-1; 7 bases match TRBD1. Germline V gene lookup returns CDR1 MNHEY and CDR2 SVGAGI. This CDR3 is built from 15 residues. V lost 5 bases, J lost 3 bases, and 9 bases stayed unmatched. CDR3 in amino acids: CASSTFFRGDTEAFF. The CDR3 DNA sequence: TGTGCCAGCAGTACATTCTTCAGGGGGGACACTGAAGCTTTCTTT.

This sequence joins TRBV9 and TRBJ1-4; TRBD1 might be the D (6 bases). Germline V lookup: CDR1 SGDLS, CDR2 YYNGEE. V lost 0 bases and J lost 8, with 14 bases in between. This CDR3 has 15 residues. CDR3 in amino acids: CASSVVGAASEKLFF. The CDR3 DNA reads TGTGCCAGCAGCGTAGTGGGGGCCGCGAGCGAAAAACTGTTTTTT.

This clone occurred a few times. CDR3 in DNA: TGTGCCAGCAGCCAAGAAGCGGGAGATTTCTACAATGAGCAGTTCTTC. It codes for CASSQEAGDFYNEQFF. The chain employs TRBV4-2 and TRBJ2-1; TRBD2 aligns across 8 bases. V shed 0 bases, J shed 3 bases, and the junction held 4 bases outside the gene matches. This CDR3 is built from 16 residues. In germline, CDR1 is LGHNA, CDR2 YNFKEQ.

This chain connects TRBV19 to TRBJ2-7; 7 bases agree with TRBD1. The CDR3 extends over 15 amino acids. V was clipped by 0 bases and J by 4 bases; unmatched bases: 6. Germline CDR1 is LNHDA and CDR2 is SQIVND (reference sequence). CDR3 sequence: CASSIDPSRGYEQYF. The CDR3 DNA sequence: TGTGCCAGTAGTATAGACCCCTCCAGGGGGTACGAGCAGTACTTC. The full variable domain, with the rest looked up from reference TRBV19 and TRBJ2-7, is DGGITQSPKYLFRKEGQNVTLSCEQNLNHDAMYWYRQDPGQGLRLIYYSQIVNDFQKGDIAEGYSVSREKKESFPLTVTSAQKNPTAFYLCASSIDPSRGYEQYFGPGTRLTVT.

The chain links TRBV5-6 to TRBJ2-3, with 8 bases that match TRBD1. The germline gives CDR1 SGHDT, CDR2 YYEEEE. The CDR3 runs 12 residues. J was trimmed by 6 bases and V by 4 bases; bases with no gene match: 1. CDR3 in amino acids: CASSTGGDTQYF. The CDR3, as DNA: TGTGCCAGCAGCACAGGGGGGGATACGCAGTATTTT.

The J gene is TRBJ2-7, the V gene TRBV10-1; 9 bases line up with TRBD1. V lost 6 bases, J lost 3 bases, and 3 bases stayed unmatched. CDR3 length equals 13 residues. Germline-derived CDR1 and CDR2 are WNHNN and SYGVQD (reference sequence). The CDR3 DNA sequence: TGCGCCAGCAGCCGGGACAGGGTCTACGAGCAGTACTTC. This sequence encodes CASSRDRVYEQYF.

The count of this clone is one. CDR3 region: CASSWGQGRTEAFF. The CDR3 DNA reads TGTGCCAGCAGCTGGGGGCAGGGCAGGACTGAAGCTTTCTTT. V and J are TRBV9 and TRBJ1-1, with a weak D call TRBD1 (6 bases). The germline CDR1 and CDR2 sequences are SGDLS and YYNGEE. The CDR3 loop spans 14 amino acids. Between the trimmed V and J ends, which lost 4 bases and 5 bases, there was a span of 15 bases.

This chain joins TRBV9 and TRBJ2-7; perhaps TRBD2 as D (5 bases). The CDR3 extends over 14 amino acids. Looked up from germline, CDR1 is SGDLS and CDR2 is YYNGEE. The ends were cut back, 1 base at V and 2 bases at J, with 10 bases in the middle. The CDR3 sequence: CASSVQGGPYEQYF. The CDR3 DNA follows: TGTGCCAGCAGCGTACAAGGCGGGCCCTACGAGCAGTACTTC. Filled out from reference TRBV9 and TRBJ2-7, the complete variable domain reads DSGVTQTPKHLITATGQRVTLRCSPRSGDLSVYWYQQSLDQGLQFLIQYYNGEERAKGNILERFSAQQFPDLHSELNLSSLELGDSALYFCASSVQGGPYEQYFGPGTRLTVT.

The gene calls are TRBV19 and TRBJ2-7; possibly TRBD1 for D (7 bases). Trimming pared 5 bases from V and 2 bases from J, leaving 10 bases between. Germline V gene data show CDR1 as LNHDA and CDR2 as SQIVND (reference sequence). The CDR3 runs to 13 residues. This chain's CDR3 is CASSAGQPYEQYF. CDR3 nucleotides: TGTGCCAGTAGTGCGGGACAGCCCTACGAGCAGTACTTC.

The chain carries TRBV11-2 and TRBJ1-2; 9 nucleotides line up with TRBD1. Germline values: CDR1 SGHAT, CDR2 FQNNGV. The length of the CDR3 is 15 residues. The J segment lost 7 bases and the V segment lost 4 bases, leaving 10 bases of the junction unmatched. CDR3 DNA: TGTGCCAGCAGCTCTACACAGGGGGCGCGAGGTGGCTACACCTTC. It is translated as CASSSTQGARGGYTF.

The chain uses TRBV7-2 and TRBJ2-1; 15 bases are a match to TRBD2. The CDR3 has 18 residues. CDR1 is SGHTA and CDR2 is FQGNSA in the germline V gene. V lost 1 base and J lost 7; bases outside the gene matches: 8. CDR3 DNA: TGTGCCAGCAGCTTAGAAGGACTAGCGGGAGGGCCGGGGAATGAGCAGTTCTTC. It codes for CASSLEGLAGGPGNEQFF.

The genes are TRBV6-1 and TRBJ2-5; TRBD1 matches 11 bases. The J call may be mistaken, given a closer DNA end match to TRBJ2-7. The CDR3 spans 13 residues. Germline CDR1 reads MNHNS; CDR2 reads SASEGT. CDR3 nucleotide sequence: TGTGCCAGCAGGGACAGGGGGCTATACGAGCAGTACTTC. Translated, it gives CASRDRGLYEQYF.

The V gene is TRBV19, the J gene TRBJ2-4; 9 positions match TRBD1. Germline V gene lookup returns CDR1 LNHDA and CDR2 SQIVND (reference sequence). This CDR3 comprises 15 residues. With 1 base clipped from V and 4 bases from J, the junction kept 2 bases outside the gene matches. This CDR3 is CASSIVGQGKNIQYF. The CDR3, as DNA: TGTGCCAGTAGTATAGTGGGACAGGGTAAAAACATTCAGTACTTC.

This clone occurred a few times. The chain uses TRBV5-1 and TRBJ1-1, with 9 bases fitting TRBD1. This CDR3 contains 16 residues. Germline CDR1 and CDR2: SGHRS and YFSETQ. Trimming removed 2 bases from V and 5 bases from J; junction bases left unmatched: 10. CDR3 coding DNA: TGCGCCAGCAGCTTCGGGACAGGGTTGGGGAGTACTGAAGCTTTCTTT. It specifies CASSFGTGLGSTEAFF.

The rearrangement links TRBV29-1 to TRBJ2-3, with TRBD2 identical over 13 bases. The CDR3 has 16 residues. V was clipped by 0 bases and J by 5 bases; unmatched bases: 5. Germline V CDR1 and CDR2: SQVTM, ANQGSEA. The CDR3 loop reads CSVEEGLAGPLDTQYF. CDR3 DNA sequence: TGCAGCGTTGAAGAGGGACTAGCGGGACCTTTAGATACGCAGTATTTT.

The chain links TRBV7-3 to TRBJ1-2, with 10 positions matching TRBD1. The CDR3 loop spans 13 amino acids. From germline, CDR1 is SGHTA and CDR2 FQGTGA. J lost 12 bases, V lost 0 bases, and 4 bases had no gene match. The CDR3 DNA is TGTGCCAGCAGCTTAACCGGGACAGGGGACAACACCTTC. Amino acids: CASSLTGTGDNTF.

The chain links TRBV5-1 to TRBJ2-1; no definite D call. Germline CDR1 reads SGHRS; CDR2 reads YFSETQ. The CDR3 sequence is 13 residues long. Trimming took off 4 bases at V and 5 bases at J, with 10 bases between the two ends. CDR3 sequence (DNA): TGCGCCAGCAGCATAACAGCTGACAATGAGCAGTTCTTC. Translating gives CASSITADNEQFF. Combining the CDR3 with reference TRBV5-1 and TRBJ2-1 gives the whole variable domain KAGVTQTPRYLIKTRGQQVTLSCSPISGHRSVSWYQQTPGQGLQFLFEYFSETQRNKGNFPGRFSGRQFSNSRSEMNVSTLELGDSALYLCASSITADNEQFFGPGTRLTVL.

This chain connects TRBV25-1 to TRBJ1-5; D is ambiguous. The germline V gene has CDR1 MGHDK and CDR2 SYGVNS. V was pared by 4 bases and J by 4 bases, with 8 bases between. The CDR3 has 13 amino acids. CDR3: CASSVELNQPQHF. CDR3 sequence (DNA): TGTGCCAGCAGTGTTGAACTGAATCAGCCCCAGCATTTT.

This CDR3 is CASSPERGRTGKKWGNQPQHF. The CDR3 DNA follows: TGTGCCAGCAGCCCCGAGCGGGGTCGGACAGGGAAGAAGTGGGGGAATCAGCCCCAGCATTTT. The gene calls are TRBV12-1 and TRBJ1-5; the table gives TRBD1 as D, unverified against the DNA. TRBV12-1 is described as a pseudogene. This CDR3 comprises 21 residues.

This clone was recorded only once. This chain links TRBV5-5 with TRBJ1-2; TRBD1 is a possible D gene (5 bases). Germline loops: CDR1 SGHKS, CDR2 YYEKEE (reference sequence). CDR3 size: 15 residues. With 0 bases removed from V and 5 bases from J, the gap between germline ends came to 14 bases. The CDR3 bases are TGTGCCAGCAGCTTGGTTCTCGGGGGTTGGTATGGCTACACCTTC. It encodes CASSLVLGGWYGYTF.